This T cell receptor beta chain originates from a study of T-cell reconstitution after alpha-beta-depleted transplantation in children. A TCRbeta library incorporating unique molecular identifiers was prepared. Each CDR3 protein gets one entry after TCRdb re-called the PCR reads with MiXCR. This table has over 85,000 distinct CDR3 sequences, roughly 7.1% appearing once. Germline V gene lookup returns CDR1 SGHRS and CDR2 YFSETQ. V lost 1 base and J lost 8; bases outside the gene matches: 5. The CDR3 length is 14 residues. This clonotype has only a few counts. This clonotype was sampled from a boy aged 2 to 10 with acute lymphoblastic leukemia, due to receive a stem cell transplant. V and J are TRBV5-1 and TRBJ1-4, with 7 bases lining up with TRBD1. The input for sequencing was PBMCs, taken before TCRalphabeta/CD19-depleted stem cell transplant. The CDR3 coding sequence is TGCGCCAGCAGCTTGTTACAGGGGAAGGAAAAACTGTTTTTT. It yields the protein CASSLLQGKEKLFF.